The 9 T cell receptor beta chains listed next were all sequenced from one sample in a study of shared clonotypes between healthy human individuals. The data were produced by immunoSEQ multiplex PCR, yet TCRdb's version contains in-frame clones alone and is incomplete. The table has 300,000 to 350,000 clones, 70% to 75% seen once. Sequencing was carried out using memory CD4+ T cells sorted from blood. Subset described: CD45RA-negative fraction. Receptors were obtained from a man aged 30-40 years in good health.

This clone was detected a few times. CDR3 sequence reads: CASSLSTGGADTQYF. CDR3 coding DNA: TGCGCCAGCAGCTTGAGCACAGGGGGAGCAGATACGCAGTATTTT. The chain combines TRBV5-1 with TRBJ2-3; the match to TRBD1 covers 8 bases. V lost 1 base, J lost 4 bases, and 5 bases stayed unmatched. CDR3 length: 15 amino acids. Germline V gene sequence: CDR1 SGHRS, CDR2 YFSETQ.

This clone has just a few counts. V and J are TRBV11-2 and TRBJ1-1, with 7 bases identical to TRBD1. Germline CDR1 and CDR2: SGHAT and FQNNGV. The CDR3 runs 14 residues. J was trimmed by 1 base and V by 5 bases; bases with no gene match: 4. The CDR3 DNA reads TGTGCCAGCAGCGGGAGACAGGGGAACACTGAAGCTTTCTTT. This gives the protein CASSGRQGNTEAFF.

The rearrangement links TRBV5-1 to TRBJ2-3; tentative D call: TRBD2 (5 bases). The V end lost 4 bases, the J end lost 2 bases, and 14 bases lay between the germline ends. Germline CDR1 SGHRS, CDR2 YFSETQ. The CDR3 is made up of 15 amino acids. The CDR3 coding sequence is TGCGCCAGCAGCGTCACGGGAACCCACACAGATACGCAGTATTTT. This gives the protein CASSVTGTHTDTQYF.

The chain carries TRBV11-2 and TRBJ2-1, with 8 bases fitting TRBD2. The CDR3 is 16 residues long. V dropped 1 base and J dropped 5; count of bases not matched to a gene: 7. Germline CDR1 and CDR2: SGHAT and FQNNGV. The CDR3 loop is CASSLVTGGRHNEQFF. CDR3 nucleotide sequence: TGTGCCAGCAGCTTAGTAACGGGAGGGCGACACAATGAGCAGTTCTTC.

V gene TRBV4-3 combines with J gene TRBJ1-1, with 8 bases fitting TRBD1. V was clipped by 3 bases and J by 6 bases; unmatched bases: 6. Germline V gives CDR1 LGHNA, CDR2 YSLEER. The CDR3 extends over 14 amino acids. The CDR3 DNA follows: TGCGCCAGCAGCCATATCGACAGGGGCGCTGAAGCTTTCTTT. This sequence encodes CASSHIDRGAEAFF.

This chain joins TRBV5-1 and TRBJ1-3; tentatively, D is TRBD1 (6 bases). Between the trimmed V and J ends, which lost 7 bases and 2 bases, there was a span of 13 bases. CDR1 and CDR2 from the germline V gene are SGHRS and YFSETQ. This CDR3 has 14 amino acids. The CDR3 loop is CASYSGEAGNTIYF. The CDR3 nucleotides are TGCGCCAGCTATTCAGGGGAGGCTGGAAACACCATATATTTT.

The chain has TRBV29-1 and TRBJ2-1; no definite D call. CDR1 is SQVTM and CDR2 is ANQGSEA in the germline V gene. The CDR3 sequence is 13 residues long. V lost 2 bases and J 7 bases, leaving 12 bases between the germline ends. The CDR3 bases are TGCAGCGTTGAATATCGGGTAGGGAATGAGCAGTTCTTC. It is translated as CSVEYRVGNEQFF.

V usage is TRBV28 and J usage is TRBJ2-7, with a tentative D call TRBD2 (5 bases). The V and J ends lost 6 bases and 3 bases respectively, with 18 bases between them. The CDR3 runs 15 residues. CDR1 and CDR2 from the germline V gene are MDHEN and SYDVKM. The CDR3 bases are TGTGCCAGCAGCCCATCCTCGGGATCACTCTACGAGCAGTACTTC. Translation: CASSPSSGSLYEQYF.

V is TRBV10-3 and J is TRBJ2-3, with 8 positions matching TRBD2. Trimming cost V 6 bases and J 7 bases; bases outside gene matches: 12. The CDR3 contains 15 residues. Germline loops: CDR1 ENHRY, CDR2 SYGVKD. The CDR3 sequence is CAIRTREGRTYTQYF. CDR3 coding DNA: TGTGCCATCAGGACTCGGGAGGGCCGTACATATACGCAGTATTTT.